Listed here is a single TCR beta chain. As yet, its antigen is unknown. This specimen belongs to a study of OX40 agonist ivuxolimab in advanced cancers. Whole-study context: In this trial design, patients received ivuxolimab intravenously at 0.01 to 10 mg/kg every 2 weeks. Study observations and caveats: Undetermined was the antigen specificity of the expanded peripheral T cells.

Germline V gene data show CDR1 as MDHEN and CDR2 as SYDVKM. The CDR3 is 15 amino acids. Trimming took off 3 bases at V and 6 bases at J, with 15 bases between the two ends. Some clones are missing from TCRdb's copy, which holds only in-frame ones; the method was immunoSEQ multiplex PCR. Of 60,000 to 100,000 clones in the sample, about nine tenths are singletons; the top ten hold 0.2% to 0.3%. The chain uses TRBV28 and TRBJ1-5, with no clear D. The receptor was derived from an adult with an advanced solid tumor such as melanoma, head and neck, liver or kidney cancer. Sequenced material: CD4+ or CD8+ T cells sorted from blood, taken in a trial of the OX40 agonist ivuxolimab. CDR3 residues: CASSLRRDTGQPQHF. CDR3 nucleotide sequence: TGTGCCAGCAGTTTGAGACGGGATACGGGTCAGCCCCAGCATTTT.